This TCR beta chain was profiled in a study of graft-versus-host responses after intestinal transplantation. V lost 0 bases and J lost 4; bases outside the gene matches: 2. Germline-derived CDR1 and CDR2 are KGHSH and LQKENI. The CDR3 covers 15 residues. A remark on this clone: Its antigen is undetermined.

This table comes from immunoSEQ multiplex PCR, and its TCRdb copy is limited to in-frame clones, with some not included. The table records about 110,000 clones, 90% to 95% of them present only once. The TCR originated in a human donor who was the organ donor for an intestinal transplant. The chain couples TRBV18 to TRBJ2-7; 11 nucleotides line up with TRBD1. The specimen comprised unstimulated CD8+ T cells sorted from spleen or lymph node cells, sampled before transplant. Written as DNA, the CDR3 is TGTGCCAGCTCACCACCAGGGACAGGGGGTTACGAGCAGTACTTC. Translating it yields CASSPPGTGGYEQYF.